This T cell receptor beta chain stems from a study of T cells in Graves' hyperthyroidism and ophthalmopathy. Researchers took RNA transcripts and amplified the TCR beta CDR3 regions from them. The study used the HTBI primer set for a first-round RT-PCR of the TCR CDR3. From the multiplex PCR reads, TCRdb called clonotypes with MiXCR, one entry per CDR3 protein. The sample yields around 660,000 distinct CDR3 sequences, about 45% seen once. Diagnoses were made from clinical symptoms, serum measures (thyroxine and TRAb), thyroid ultrasound and orbital computed tomography. This clonotype was picked up a small number of times. Its cognate antigen is unknown. This may be a read error, as it is one base from a much larger clone. General study findings and limits: Most thyroid clonotypes with frequency above 0.001 were detected in blood. In simple terms, a model built on 13 V-J features told ophthalmopathy apart from stable hyperthyroidism. Ophthalmopathy, as predicted by the model, came a median around 6.7 months after the prediction.

This CDR3 is built from 14 residues. The junction had 2 bases not matched to a gene; V was cut back by 7 bases and J by 1 base. CDR1 is SNHLY, CDR2 FYNNEI, per germline. Sample: peripheral blood or thyroid tissue (not recorded which). This clonotype originated in an adult man with Graves' disease, either hyperthyroidism or ophthalmopathy (not recorded which). V usage is TRBV2 and J usage is TRBJ1-5, with 9 bases aligning to TRBD1. The CDR3 is CASTGTGSNQPQHF. The DNA for the CDR3 is TGTGCCAGCACCGGGACAGGGAGCAATCAGCCCCAGCATTTT.